The 15 T cell receptor beta chains reported below all come from one sample, sequenced in a study of blood T cells in healthy people across ages. Primed by a sample-barcoded 5' primer and a J-beta primer mix, a second PCR proceeded for roughly 6 to 12 cycles. Via MiXCR, TCRdb re-called the 5' RACE reads, giving one row per CDR3 protein. The repertoire holds 650,000 to 800,000 distinct CDR3 sequences, with 40% to 50% as singletons. Sequenced material: blood. The receptors come from a man in his fifties or sixties in good health.

This chain links TRBV20-1 with TRBJ2-6, with D perhaps assigned TRBD1 or TRBD2 (5 bases each). Trimming took 0 bases from V and 11 from J, leaving 14 bases between them. CDR1 is DFQATT, CDR2 SNEGSKA, per germline (reference sequence). The CDR3 spans 14 residues. CDR3 sequence reads: CSARDPWGFDVLTF. The DNA for the CDR3 is TGCAGTGCTAGAGATCCATGGGGGTTCGACGTCCTGACTTTC.

V usage is TRBV5-6 and J usage is TRBJ1-6; D is undetermined. Germline-derived CDR1 and CDR2 are SGHDT and YYEEEE. Trimming shortened V by 7 bases and J by 0 bases, and 5 bases separated the two germline ends. The CDR3 loop spans 13 amino acids. CDR3 nucleotide sequence: TGTGCCAGCGGGAGCTCCTATAATTCACCCCTCCACTTT. It is translated as CASGSSYNSPLHF. Based on the CDR3 plus reference TRBV5-6 and TRBJ1-6, the full variable domain is DAGVTQSPTHLIKTRGQQVTLRCSPKSGHDTVSWYQQALGQGPQFIFQYYEEEERQRGNFPDRFSGHQFPNYSSELNVNALLLGDSALYLCASGSSYNSPLHFGNGTRLTVT.

This chain links TRBV7-3 with TRBJ1-5; D possibly corresponds to TRBD1 (5 bases). The germline V gene has CDR1 SGHTA and CDR2 FQGTGA. This CDR3 is 11 amino acids long. With 5 bases removed from V and 9 bases from J, the gap between germline ends came to 8 bases. CDR3 protein: CASSPGGPQHF. CDR3 nucleotide sequence: TGTGCCAGCAGCCCGGGGGGGCCCCAGCATTTT.

The CDR3 region is CASSISGTGSEAQYF. The CDR3 DNA follows: TGTGCCAGCAGCATTAGTGGGACAGGGTCGGAGGCCCAGTACTTC. The V gene is TRBV7-2, the J gene TRBJ2-5; 9 nucleotides agree with TRBD1. The germline V gene encodes CDR1 SGHTA and CDR2 FQGNSA. The CDR3 consists of 15 residues. The junction had 13 bases not matched to a gene; V was cut back by 5 bases and J by 9 bases.

The sample holds a few counts of this clonotype. This chain joins TRBV29-1 and TRBJ1-2; TRBD1 aligns across 12 bases. The ends lost 3 bases at V and 7 bases at J; junction bases unmatched: 6. Germline CDR1 reads SQVTM; CDR2 reads ANQGSEA. The CDR3 sequence is 14 residues long. This chain's CDR3 is CSVERGQGASGYTF. The CDR3, as DNA: TGCAGCGTTGAGCGGGGACAGGGGGCGAGTGGCTACACCTTC.

The CDR3 is CSAPVQGLEQYF. As DNA, the CDR3 is TGCAGTGCTCCCGTTCAGGGCCTTGAGCAGTACTTC. The chain recombines TRBV20-1 with TRBJ2-7; D perhaps matches TRBD1 (5 bases). Germline V lookup: CDR1 DFQATT, CDR2 SNEGSKA (reference sequence). The CDR3 is made up of 12 amino acids. Deletions cut 5 bases from V and 7 bases from J, with 15 bases between.

This clonotype was picked up one time. The CDR3 nucleotides read TGCAGTGCTAGCGTTGACAGGGGGGTTATGAGCACTGAAGCTTTCTTT. It translates to CSASVDRGVMSTEAFF. The chain uses TRBV20-1 and TRBJ1-1; 9 bases align to TRBD1. In germline, CDR1 is DFQATT, CDR2 SNEGSKA (reference sequence). The CDR3 consists of 16 residues. V lost 3 bases, J lost 4 bases, and 12 bases stayed unmatched.

This chain joins TRBV29-1 and TRBJ1-2; tentative D call: TRBD1 (6 bases). The CDR3 contains 16 residues. V was clipped by 0 bases and J by 4 bases, with 18 bases between them. CDR1 and CDR2 (germline): SQVTM, ANQGSEA. This CDR3 reads CSVEEPGANLFYGYTF. The CDR3 bases are TGCAGCGTTGAAGAGCCGGGGGCGAACCTGTTCTATGGCTACACCTTC.

The rearrangement links TRBV9 to TRBJ2-1; D gene unclear. Germline V gives CDR1 SGDLS, CDR2 YYNGEE. This CDR3 contains 14 residues. Trimming took off 3 bases at V and 6 bases at J, with 13 bases between the two ends. The CDR3 nucleotides read TGTGCCAGCAGCGCGTTATTGGGCCGCAATGAGCAGTTCTTC. Its translation is CASSALLGRNEQFF.

This clonotype was counted at least ten times. The chain has TRBV7-2 and TRBJ2-1; 8 nucleotides agree with TRBD2. This CDR3 region has 14 residues. V dropped 5 bases and J dropped 8; count of bases not matched to a gene: 8. Germline V gene lookup returns CDR1 SGHTA and CDR2 FQGNSA. For the CDR3, the DNA is TGTGCCAGCAGCAAGCTCGGGGGGGGCGATGAGCAGTTCTTC. This codes for CASSKLGGGDEQFF.

This clonotype was counted at least ten times. The CDR3 spells CASSLGSGGALTGELFF. The CDR3 DNA follows: TGTGCCAGCAGCCTCGGTTCGGGGGGGGCTCTCACCGGGGAGCTGTTTTTT. V and J are TRBV5-6 and TRBJ2-2; 8 bases are shared with TRBD2. This CDR3 comprises 17 residues. The germline CDR1 and CDR2 sequences are SGHDT and YYEEEE. With V trimmed by 4 bases and J by 4 bases, 12 bases remained unmatched.

This chain connects TRBV7-6 to TRBJ2-3; D possibly uses TRBD1 or TRBD2 (6 bases each). Trimming took 2 bases from V and 7 from J, leaving 13 bases between them. From germline, CDR1 is SGHVS and CDR2 FNYEAQ. The CDR3 length is 14 residues. For the CDR3, the DNA is TGTGCCAGCAGCTTATCTGGGGGCGGGAATACGCAGTATTTT. Amino acids: CASSLSGGGNTQYF.

The chain recombines TRBV15 with TRBJ2-1; 7 bases fit TRBD1. The CDR3 is 13 amino acids. V trimming: 5 bases; J trimming: 4 bases; junction bases outside the gene matches: 2. CDR1 and CDR2 from the germline V gene are LNHNV and YYDKDF (reference sequence). CDR3 region: CATSRGQYNEQFF. The CDR3 region has the DNA TGTGCCACCAGCCGGGGACAGTACAATGAGCAGTTCTTC.

The chain combines TRBV29-1 with TRBJ1-2; D is unresolved. The CDR3 is made up of 12 amino acids. V was shortened by 4 bases and J by 8 bases, with 14 bases between the two germline ends. The germline gives CDR1 SQVTM, CDR2 ANQGSEA. For the CDR3, the DNA is TGCAGCGTTGGTTCGCCCCCGGGAGGCTACACCTTC. Translated, it gives CSVGSPPGGYTF.

This chain connects TRBV4-3 to TRBJ2-7, with no clear D. This CDR3 comprises 14 residues. Germline CDR1 reads LGHNA; CDR2 reads YSLEER. Deletions cut 3 bases from V and 5 bases from J, with 14 bases between. The CDR3 here is CASSQSGVVDEQYF. Written as DNA, the CDR3 is TGCGCCAGCAGCCAGAGTGGGGTAGTGGACGAGCAGTACTTC.